A single TCR beta chain is shown here with its context. This sample was included in a study of PD-1 blockade in classical Hodgkin lymphoma. CDR3 size: 14 residues. The V end was cut by 0 bases, the J end by 7 bases, with 12 bases between. CDR1 and CDR2 from the germline V gene are SGHVS and FNYEAQ. Every patient was affected by relapse after autologous stem cell transplantation, while exposure to brentuximab vedotin was not uniform. Profiled with immunoSEQ multiplex PCR; TCRdb holds only in-frame clones, not every one. The sample carries roughly 45,000 clones, over 65% recorded once. Source: peripheral blood mononuclear cells (PBMCs), taken before the second cycle of nivolumab. V gene TRBV7-6 combines with J gene TRBJ1-2; possibly TRBD1 for D (5 bases). The origin of this receptor is a human donor with classical Hodgkin lymphoma. The CDR3 region has the DNA TGTGCCAGCAGCTTAGCCCTTTATGGGGGTGGCTACACCTTC. Protein product: CASSLALYGGGYTF.